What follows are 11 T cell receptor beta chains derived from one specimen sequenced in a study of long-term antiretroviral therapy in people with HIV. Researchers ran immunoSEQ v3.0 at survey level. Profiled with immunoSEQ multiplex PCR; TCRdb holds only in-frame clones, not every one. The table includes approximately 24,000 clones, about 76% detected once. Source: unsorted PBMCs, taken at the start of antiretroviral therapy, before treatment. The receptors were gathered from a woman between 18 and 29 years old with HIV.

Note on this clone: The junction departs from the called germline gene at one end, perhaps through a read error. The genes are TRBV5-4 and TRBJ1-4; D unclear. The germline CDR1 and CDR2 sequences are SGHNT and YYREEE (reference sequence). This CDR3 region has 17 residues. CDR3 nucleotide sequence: TGCGCCAGCAGCCAAGATTACCCCCCGGCTTATAATGAAAAACTGTTTTTT. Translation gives CASSQDYPPAYNEKLFF. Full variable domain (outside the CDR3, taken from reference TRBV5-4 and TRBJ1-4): ETGVTQSPTHLIKTRGQQVTLRCSSQSGHNTVSWYQQALGQGPQFIFQYYREEENGRGNFPPRFSGLQFPNYSSELNVNALELDDSALYLCASSQDYPPAYNEKLFFGSGTQLSVL.

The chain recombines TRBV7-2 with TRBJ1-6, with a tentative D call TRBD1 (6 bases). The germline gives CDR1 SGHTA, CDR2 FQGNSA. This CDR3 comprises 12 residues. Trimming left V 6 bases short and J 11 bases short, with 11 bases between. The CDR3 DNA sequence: TGTGCCAGCAGTCAACAGGGAGCACCCCTCCACTTT. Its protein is CASSQQGAPLHF.

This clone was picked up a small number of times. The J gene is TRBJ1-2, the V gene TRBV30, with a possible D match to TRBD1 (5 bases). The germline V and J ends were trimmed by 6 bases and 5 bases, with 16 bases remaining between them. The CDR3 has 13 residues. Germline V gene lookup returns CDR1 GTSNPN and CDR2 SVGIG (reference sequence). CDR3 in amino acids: CACNQGIEYGYTF. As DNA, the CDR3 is TGTGCCTGTAACCAGGGAATAGAGTATGGCTACACCTTC.

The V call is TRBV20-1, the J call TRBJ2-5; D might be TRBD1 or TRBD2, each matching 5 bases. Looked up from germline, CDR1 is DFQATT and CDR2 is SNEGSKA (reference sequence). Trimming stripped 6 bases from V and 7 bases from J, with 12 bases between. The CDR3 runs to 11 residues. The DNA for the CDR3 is TGCAGTGCCTTGTCGGGGCGGACCCAGTACTTC. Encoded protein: CSALSGRTQYF.

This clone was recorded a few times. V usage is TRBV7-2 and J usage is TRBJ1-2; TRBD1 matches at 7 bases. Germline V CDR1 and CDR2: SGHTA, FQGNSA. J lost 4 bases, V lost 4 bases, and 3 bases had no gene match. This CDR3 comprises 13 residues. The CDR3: CASSSDRTYGYTF. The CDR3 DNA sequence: TGTGCCAGCAGCTCGGACAGGACCTATGGCTACACCTTC.

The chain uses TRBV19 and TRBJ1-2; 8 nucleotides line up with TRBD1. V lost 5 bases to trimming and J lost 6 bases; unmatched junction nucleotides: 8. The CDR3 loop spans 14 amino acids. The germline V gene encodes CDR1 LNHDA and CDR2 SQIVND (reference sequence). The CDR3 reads CASSSGQGVDGYTF. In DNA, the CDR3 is TGTGCCAGTAGTTCCGGACAGGGTGTGGATGGCTACACCTTC.

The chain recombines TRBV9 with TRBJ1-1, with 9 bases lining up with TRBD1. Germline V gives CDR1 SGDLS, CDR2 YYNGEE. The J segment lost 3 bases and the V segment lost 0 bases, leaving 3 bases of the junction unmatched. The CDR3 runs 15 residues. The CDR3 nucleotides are TGTGCCAGCAGCGTAGGGACAGGGGAGCACACTGAAGCTTTCTTT. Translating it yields CASSVGTGEHTEAFF. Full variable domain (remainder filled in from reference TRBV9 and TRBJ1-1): DSGVTQTPKHLITATGQRVTLRCSPRSGDLSVYWYQQSLDQGLQFLIQYYNGEERAKGNILERFSAQQFPDLHSELNLSSLELGDSALYFCASSVGTGEHTEAFFGQGTRLTVV.

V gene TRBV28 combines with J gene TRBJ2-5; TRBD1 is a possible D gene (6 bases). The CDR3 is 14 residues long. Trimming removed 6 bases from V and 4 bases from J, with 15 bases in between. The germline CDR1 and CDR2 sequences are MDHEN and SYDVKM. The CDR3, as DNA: TGTGCCAGCAGGGACTGGACAGCGCCAGAGACCCAGTACTTC. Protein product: CASRDWTAPETQYF. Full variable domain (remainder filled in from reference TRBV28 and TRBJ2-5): DVKVTQSSRYLVKRTGEKVFLECVQDMDHENMFWYRQDPGLGLRLIYFSYDVKMKEKGDIPEGYSVSREKKERFSLILESASTNQTSMYLCASRDWTAPETQYFGPGTRLLVL.

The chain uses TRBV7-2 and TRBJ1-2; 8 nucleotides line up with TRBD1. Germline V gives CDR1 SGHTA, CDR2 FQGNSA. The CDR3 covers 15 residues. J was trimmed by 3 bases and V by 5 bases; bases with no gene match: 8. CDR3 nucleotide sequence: TGTGCCAGCAGCCTGGGACCGACAGGGGACTATGGCTACACCTTC. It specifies CASSLGPTGDYGYTF.

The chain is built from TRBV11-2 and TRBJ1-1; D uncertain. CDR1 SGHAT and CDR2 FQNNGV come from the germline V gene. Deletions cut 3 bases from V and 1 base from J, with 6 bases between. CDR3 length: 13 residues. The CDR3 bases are TGTGCCAGCAGCTTTGATGCGAACACTGAAGCTTTCTTT. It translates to CASSFDANTEAFF.

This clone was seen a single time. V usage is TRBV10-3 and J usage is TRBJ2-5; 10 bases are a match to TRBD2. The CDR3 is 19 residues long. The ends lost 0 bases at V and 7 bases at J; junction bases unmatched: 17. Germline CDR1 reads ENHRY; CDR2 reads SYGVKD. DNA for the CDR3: TGTGCCATCAGTGAGTCGGACCAGCGGGGGGGCACCGGGCCATGGACCCAGTACTTC. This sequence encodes CAISESDQRGGTGPWTQYF.